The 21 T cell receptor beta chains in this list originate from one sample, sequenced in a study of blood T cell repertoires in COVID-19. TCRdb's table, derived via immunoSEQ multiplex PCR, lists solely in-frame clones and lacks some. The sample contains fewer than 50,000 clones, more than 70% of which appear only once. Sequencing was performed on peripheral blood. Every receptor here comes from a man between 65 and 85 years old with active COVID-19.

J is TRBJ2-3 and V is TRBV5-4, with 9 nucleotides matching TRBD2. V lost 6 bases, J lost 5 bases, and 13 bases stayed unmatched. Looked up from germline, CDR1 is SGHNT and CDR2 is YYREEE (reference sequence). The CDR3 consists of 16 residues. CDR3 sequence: CASTQGGGGAEDTQYF. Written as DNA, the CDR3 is TGTGCCAGCACCCAAGGGGGCGGGGGGGCAGAAGATACGCAGTATTTT. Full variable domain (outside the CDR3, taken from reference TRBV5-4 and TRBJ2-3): ETGVTQSPTHLIKTRGQQVTLRCSSQSGHNTVSWYQQALGQGPQFIFQYYREEENGRGNFPPRFSGLQFPNYSSELNVNALELDDSALYLCASTQGGGGAEDTQYFGPGTRLTVL.

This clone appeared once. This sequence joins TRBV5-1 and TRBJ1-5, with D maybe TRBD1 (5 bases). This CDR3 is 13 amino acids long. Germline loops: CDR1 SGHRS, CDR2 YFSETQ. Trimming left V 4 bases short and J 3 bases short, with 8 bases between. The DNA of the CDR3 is TGCGCCAGCAGCAGGGGTTCCAATCAGCCCCAGCATTTT. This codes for CASSRGSNQPQHF.

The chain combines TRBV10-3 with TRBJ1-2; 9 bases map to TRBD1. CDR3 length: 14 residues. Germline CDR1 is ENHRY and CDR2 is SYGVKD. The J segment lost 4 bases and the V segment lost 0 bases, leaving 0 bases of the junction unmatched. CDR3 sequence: CAISESGQGYGYTF. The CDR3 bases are TGTGCCATCAGTGAGTCGGGACAGGGCTATGGCTACACCTTC.

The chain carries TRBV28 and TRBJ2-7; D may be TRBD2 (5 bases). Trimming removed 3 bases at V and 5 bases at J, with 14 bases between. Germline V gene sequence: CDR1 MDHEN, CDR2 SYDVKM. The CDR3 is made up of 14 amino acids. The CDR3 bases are TGTGCCAGCAGTTTGAGTGGGAGAGGAAACGAGCAGTACTTC. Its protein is CASSLSGRGNEQYF.

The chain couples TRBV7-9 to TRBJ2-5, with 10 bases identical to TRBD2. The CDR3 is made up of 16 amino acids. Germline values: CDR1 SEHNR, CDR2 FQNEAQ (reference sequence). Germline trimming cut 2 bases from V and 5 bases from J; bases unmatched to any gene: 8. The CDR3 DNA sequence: TGTGCCAGCAGCTTAACCAGCGGGAGGGTTTTTGAGACCCAGTACTTC. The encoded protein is CASSLTSGRVFETQYF.

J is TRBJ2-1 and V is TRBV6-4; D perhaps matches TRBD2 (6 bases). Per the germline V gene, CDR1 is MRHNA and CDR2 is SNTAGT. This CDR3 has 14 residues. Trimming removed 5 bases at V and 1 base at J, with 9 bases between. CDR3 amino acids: CASSPGGSYNEQFF. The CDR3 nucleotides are TGTGCCAGCAGTCCCGGGGGATCCTACAATGAGCAGTTCTTC.

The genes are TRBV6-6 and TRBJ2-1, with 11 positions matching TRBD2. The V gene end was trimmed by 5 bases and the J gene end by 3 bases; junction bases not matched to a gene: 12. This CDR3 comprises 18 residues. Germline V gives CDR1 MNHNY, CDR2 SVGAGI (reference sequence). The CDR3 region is CASSPRGSGGADYNEQFF. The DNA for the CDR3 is TGTGCCAGCAGTCCCCGCGGTAGCGGGGGGGCGGACTACAATGAGCAGTTCTTC.

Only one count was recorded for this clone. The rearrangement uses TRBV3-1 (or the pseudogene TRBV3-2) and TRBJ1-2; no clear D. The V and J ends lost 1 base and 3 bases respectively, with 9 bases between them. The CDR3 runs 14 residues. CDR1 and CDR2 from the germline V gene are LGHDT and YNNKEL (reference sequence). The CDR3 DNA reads TGTGCCAGCAGCCAAGGGTTCGGTGACTATGGCTACACCTTC. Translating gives CASSQGFGDYGYTF.

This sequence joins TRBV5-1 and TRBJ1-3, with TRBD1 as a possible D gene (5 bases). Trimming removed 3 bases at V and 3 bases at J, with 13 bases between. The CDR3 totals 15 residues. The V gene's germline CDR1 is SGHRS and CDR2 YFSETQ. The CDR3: CASSSREARGNTIYF. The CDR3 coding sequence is TGCGCCAGCAGCTCCAGGGAGGCTCGTGGAAACACCATATATTTT.

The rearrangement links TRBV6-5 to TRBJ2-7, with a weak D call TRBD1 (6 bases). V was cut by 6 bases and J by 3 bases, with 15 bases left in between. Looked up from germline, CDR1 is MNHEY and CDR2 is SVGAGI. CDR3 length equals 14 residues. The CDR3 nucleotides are TGTGCCAGCAGAAGCTACTCGGACAGCTACGAGCAGTACTTC. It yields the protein CASRSYSDSYEQYF.

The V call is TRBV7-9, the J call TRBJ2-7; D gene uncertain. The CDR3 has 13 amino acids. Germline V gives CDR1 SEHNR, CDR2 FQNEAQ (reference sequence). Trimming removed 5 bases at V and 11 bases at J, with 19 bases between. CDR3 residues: CASSATELSKEYF. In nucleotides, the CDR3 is TGTGCCAGCAGCGCCACAGAACTTAGTAAGGAGTACTTC.

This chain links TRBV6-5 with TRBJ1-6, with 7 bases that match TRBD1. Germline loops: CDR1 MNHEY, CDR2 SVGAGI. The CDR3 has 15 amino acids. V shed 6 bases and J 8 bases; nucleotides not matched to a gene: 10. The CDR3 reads CASSRRGASDSPLHF. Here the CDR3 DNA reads TGTGCCAGCAGCCGCAGGGGGGCGTCGGATTCACCCCTCCACTTT.

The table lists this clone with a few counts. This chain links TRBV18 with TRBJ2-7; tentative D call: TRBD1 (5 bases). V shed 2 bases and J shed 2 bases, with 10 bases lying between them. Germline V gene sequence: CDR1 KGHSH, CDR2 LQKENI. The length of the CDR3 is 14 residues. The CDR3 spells CASSPLAQAYEQYF. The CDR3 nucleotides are TGTGCCAGCTCACCATTAGCACAGGCCTACGAGCAGTACTTC. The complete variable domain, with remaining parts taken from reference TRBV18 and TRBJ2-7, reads NAGVMQNPRHLVRRRGQEARLRCSPMKGHSHVYWYRQLPEEGLKFMVYLQKENIIDESGMPKERFSAEFPKEGPSILRIQQVVRGDSAAYFCASSPLAQAYEQYFGPGTRLTVT.

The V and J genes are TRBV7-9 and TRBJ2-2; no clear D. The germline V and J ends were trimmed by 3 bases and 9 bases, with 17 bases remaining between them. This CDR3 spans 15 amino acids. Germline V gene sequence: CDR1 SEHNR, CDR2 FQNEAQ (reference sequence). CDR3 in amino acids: CASSFAALVSRELFF. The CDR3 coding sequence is TGTGCCAGCAGCTTCGCGGCCCTAGTATCCAGGGAGCTGTTTTTT.

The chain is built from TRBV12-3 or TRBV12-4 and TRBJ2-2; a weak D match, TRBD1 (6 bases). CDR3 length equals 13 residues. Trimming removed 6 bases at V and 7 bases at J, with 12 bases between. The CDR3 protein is CASRATGHGELFF. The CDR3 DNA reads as TGTGCCAGCAGGGCGACAGGTCACGGGGAGCTGTTTTTT.

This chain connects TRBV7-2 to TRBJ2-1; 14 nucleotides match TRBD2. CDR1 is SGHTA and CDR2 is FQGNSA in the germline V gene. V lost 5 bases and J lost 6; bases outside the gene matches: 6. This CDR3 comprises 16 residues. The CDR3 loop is CASSARLAGGFNEQFF. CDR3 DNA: TGTGCCAGCAGCGCCCGACTAGCGGGAGGGTTCAATGAGCAGTTCTTC.

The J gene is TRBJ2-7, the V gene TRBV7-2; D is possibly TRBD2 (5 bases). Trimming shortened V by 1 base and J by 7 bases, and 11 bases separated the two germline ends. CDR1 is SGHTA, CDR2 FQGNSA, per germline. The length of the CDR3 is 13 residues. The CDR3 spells CASSLVGSGEQYF. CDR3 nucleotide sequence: TGTGCCAGCAGCTTAGTGGGGAGCGGAGAGCAGTACTTC.

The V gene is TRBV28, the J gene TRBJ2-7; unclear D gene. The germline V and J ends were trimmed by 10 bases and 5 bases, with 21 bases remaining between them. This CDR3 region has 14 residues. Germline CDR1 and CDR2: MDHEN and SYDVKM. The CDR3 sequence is CATLVPASRNEQYF. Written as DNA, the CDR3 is TGTGCCACCCTAGTTCCGGCCAGCCGTAACGAGCAGTACTTC.

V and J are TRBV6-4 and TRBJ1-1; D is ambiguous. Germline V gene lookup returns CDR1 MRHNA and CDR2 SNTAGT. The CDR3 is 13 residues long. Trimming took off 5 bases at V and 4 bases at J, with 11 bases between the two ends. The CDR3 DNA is TGTGCCAGCAGTCCGGGAGGGATCACTGAAGCTTTCTTT. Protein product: CASSPGGITEAFF.

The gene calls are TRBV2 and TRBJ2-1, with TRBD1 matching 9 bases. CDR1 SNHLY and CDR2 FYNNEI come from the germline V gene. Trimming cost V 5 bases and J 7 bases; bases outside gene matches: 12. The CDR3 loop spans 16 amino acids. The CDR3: CASSPGRDRVKNEQFF. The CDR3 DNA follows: TGTGCCAGCAGTCCTGGTCGGGACAGGGTCAAGAATGAGCAGTTCTTC.

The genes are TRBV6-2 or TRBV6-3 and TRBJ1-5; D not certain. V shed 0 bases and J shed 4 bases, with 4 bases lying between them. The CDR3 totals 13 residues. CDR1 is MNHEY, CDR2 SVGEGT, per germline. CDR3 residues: CASSYSRNQPQHF. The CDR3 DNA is TGTGCCAGCAGTTACTCGAGGAATCAGCCCCAGCATTTT.